Below are 6 T cell receptor beta chains sequenced from a single sample in a study of T cells in Graves' hyperthyroidism and ophthalmopathy. Amplification targeted TCR beta CDR3 regions from RNA transcripts. Using the HTBI primer set, a first-round RT-PCR was run on the TCR CDR3. A single record per CDR3 protein comes from TCRdb applying MiXCR to the multiplex PCR reads. Among under 300,000 distinct CDR3 sequences listed, roughly 13% were seen once. Source material: blood. These receptors all stem from a woman in her thirties or forties with Graves' hyperthyroidism.

Only a few counts were recorded for this clonotype. This rearrangement joins TRBV5-1 to TRBJ2-3, with 12 bases that match TRBD2. Trimming cost V 5 bases and J 3 bases; bases outside gene matches: 7. Looked up from germline, CDR1 is SGHRS and CDR2 is YFSETQ. This CDR3 region has 16 residues. The CDR3 DNA sequence: TGCGCCAGCAGTCTTACTACTAGCGGGAGGACAGATACGCAGTATTTT. Translated: CASSLTTSGRTDTQYF.

This clonotype was detected many times. The rearrangement joins TRBV12-5 to TRBJ2-7, with no clear D. The CDR3 runs to 14 residues. Germline V lookup: CDR1 LGHNT, CDR2 FRNRAP. V dropped 2 bases and J dropped 2 bases, with 10 bases sitting between them. CDR3 sequence (DNA): TGTGCTAGTGGTTTGCCCGACAACGCCTACGAGCAGTACTTC. This codes for CASGLPDNAYEQYF.

This clonotype has just a few counts. The chain joins TRBV7-9 to TRBJ2-7; TRBD2 might be the D (5 bases). The length of the CDR3 is 14 residues. Germline CDR1 reads SEHNR; CDR2 reads FQNEAQ (reference sequence). V lost 5 bases to trimming and J lost 1 base, with 12 bases between them. CDR3 sequence: CASSPFGVSYEQYF. CDR3 coding DNA: TGTGCCAGCAGCCCCTTCGGGGTGTCCTACGAGCAGTACTTC.

The chain recombines TRBV5-5 with TRBJ2-1; D is uncertain. The V and J ends lost 4 bases and 5 bases respectively, with 7 bases between them. The CDR3 has 12 residues. Germline V gene data show CDR1 as SGHKS and CDR2 as YYEKEE (reference sequence). This chain's CDR3 is CASSTANNEQFF. For the CDR3, the DNA is TGTGCCAGCAGCACAGCTAACAATGAGCAGTTCTTC.

This clonotype was picked up a small number of times. This chain joins TRBV15 and TRBJ2-5, with 10 bases matching TRBD1. The V and J ends lost 1 base and 5 bases, in that order; junction bases with no gene match: 4. The CDR3 is 15 residues long. Germline CDR1 reads LNHNV; CDR2 reads YYDKDF (reference sequence). CDR3 sequence reads: CATSRAGQGGETQYF. In DNA form, the CDR3 reads TGTGCCACCAGCAGAGCCGGACAGGGGGGGGAGACCCAGTACTTC.

The chain recombines TRBV7-2 with TRBJ1-1; 7 bases fit TRBD1. The J segment lost 8 bases and the V segment lost 5 bases, leaving 17 bases of the junction unmatched. Per germline, CDR1 SGHTA and CDR2 FQGNSA. The CDR3 totals 16 residues. DNA for the CDR3: TGTGCCAGCAGCCCGATGACAGGGCCACTACTCACCGAAGCTTTCTTT. Translating gives CASSPMTGPLLTEAFF.